A selection of T cell receptor beta chains follows, all from one sample in a study of blood T cell repertoires in COVID-19. Profiling relied on immunoSEQ multiplex PCR, and the TCRdb table lists in-frame clones only, not all of them. The sample yields 35,000 to 45,000 clones, approximately 80% seen once. Sequenced sample: peripheral blood. Every receptor here comes from a man older than 75 with acute or convalescent COVID-19. Each CDR3 is given with its conserved first and last residue. Fields, in order: D gene, V gene, clone size, J gene, CDR3 DNA, CDR3 protein. D genes are given only for firm matches. Clone size, where shown, is once, few, many, or a class for clones that have expanded.

d_call: .
v_call: TRBV28
clone_size: .
j_call: TRBJ2-7
cdr3_nt: TGTGCCAGCAGTTTTGGCCTAGCCCTCCCCTACGAGCAGTACTTC
cdr3_aa: CASSFGLALPYEQYF

d_call: TRBD1
v_call: TRBV5-1
clone_size: few
j_call: TRBJ2-7
cdr3_nt: TGCGCCAGCAGCAAGACAGGGTCCTCCTACGAGCAGTACTTC
cdr3_aa: CASSKTGSSYEQYF

d_call: .
v_call: TRBV18
clone_size: .
j_call: TRBJ1-6
cdr3_nt: TGTGCCAGCTCACCAATCCAATTCGGGGATTCACCCCTCCACTTT
cdr3_aa: CASSPIQFGDSPLHF

d_call: .
v_call: TRBV2
clone_size: .
j_call: TRBJ1-2
cdr3_nt: TGTGCCAGCAGTGGAGACAGGAGGTCTGTTAGCTATGGCTACACCTTC
cdr3_aa: CASSGDRRSVSYGYTF

d_call: .
v_call: TRBV19
clone_size: .
j_call: TRBJ1-2
cdr3_nt: TGTGCCAGTAGTATAGTTAACAGGGAGAGCTATGGCTACACCTTC
cdr3_aa: CASSIVNRESYGYTF

d_call: .
v_call: TRBV5-1
clone_size: .
j_call: TRBJ1-1
cdr3_nt: TGCGCCAGCAGCTTGGCGGGGGAGGTGGCTTTCTTT
cdr3_aa: CASSLAGEVAFF

d_call: TRBD1
v_call: TRBV11-2
clone_size: .
j_call: TRBJ2-5
cdr3_nt: TGTGCCAGCAGCTTAGTAAGGGGGCGAGAGACCCAGTACTTC
cdr3_aa: CASSLVRGRETQYF

d_call: .
v_call: TRBV21-1
clone_size: .
j_call: TRBJ2-1
cdr3_nt: TGTGCCAGCAGCAAAGCGAGCCTAAGCTCCTACAATGAGCAGTTCTTC
cdr3_aa: CASSKASLSSYNEQFF

d_call: TRBD1
v_call: TRBV14
clone_size: .
j_call: TRBJ1-2
cdr3_nt: TGTGCCAGCAGCCACAGGACAGGGGGCGCCGGGGACCCGTATGGCTACACCTTC
cdr3_aa: CASSHRTGGAGDPYGYTF

d_call: .
v_call: TRBV25-1
clone_size: once
j_call: TRBJ2-7
cdr3_nt: TGTGCCAGCAGTGGTCCACGCCAGGGATTCTACTACGAGCAGTACTTC
cdr3_aa: CASSGPRQGFYYEQYF

d_call: TRBD2
v_call: TRBV10-1
clone_size: .
j_call: TRBJ2-7
cdr3_nt: TGCGCCAGCAGCGAGCGGACTAGCGGGAGTTATGCCTACGAGCAGTACTTC
cdr3_aa: CASSERTSGSYAYEQYF

d_call: TRBD1
v_call: TRBV18
clone_size: few
j_call: TRBJ1-1
cdr3_nt: TGTGCCAGCTCACCACTAGGGGGCCAAACTGAAGCTTTCTTT
cdr3_aa: CASSPLGGQTEAFF

d_call: TRBD2
v_call: TRBV6-2/TRBV6-3
clone_size: .
j_call: TRBJ2-3
cdr3_nt: TGTGCCAGCAGTTTCCCCAAACTAGCGGGGTCAGATACGCAGTATTTT
cdr3_aa: CASSFPKLAGSDTQYF

d_call: TRBD1
v_call: TRBV15
clone_size: few
j_call: TRBJ2-7
cdr3_nt: TGTGCCACCAGCAGAGGGACAGGTAGCTCCTACGAGCAGTACTTC
cdr3_aa: CATSRGTGSSYEQYF

d_call: .
v_call: TRBV5-5
clone_size: few
j_call: TRBJ2-5
cdr3_nt: TGTGCCAGCAGCCATAGGGGAGGAGAGACCCAGTACTTC
cdr3_aa: CASSHRGGETQYF

d_call: .
v_call: TRBV7-2
clone_size: few
j_call: TRBJ2-5
cdr3_nt: TGTGCCAGCAGCTTAGTCGGACTCGGAGAGACCCAGTACTTC
cdr3_aa: CASSLVGLGETQYF

d_call: .
v_call: TRBV27
clone_size: .
j_call: TRBJ1-6
cdr3_nt: TGTGCCAGCAGTTATGCGTTGGGAGGGTGGGCGAGTTCACCCCTCCACTTT
cdr3_aa: CASSYALGGWASSPLHF

d_call: TRBD2
v_call: TRBV4-2
clone_size: few
j_call: TRBJ2-3
cdr3_nt: TGTGCCAGCAGCCAAGATTTCGGGGGGACAGATACGCAGTATTTT
cdr3_aa: CASSQDFGGTDTQYF

d_call: .
v_call: TRBV5-1
clone_size: .
j_call: TRBJ1-2
cdr3_nt: TGCGCCAGCAGCAGCGGGATTTCCTATGGCTACACCTTC
cdr3_aa: CASSSGISYGYTF

d_call: .
v_call: TRBV5-1
clone_size: few
j_call: TRBJ2-5
cdr3_nt: TGCGCCAGCGCCTCAACCATACGGACTACTCAAGAGACCCAGTACTTC
cdr3_aa: CASASTIRTTQETQYF

d_call: .
v_call: TRBV7-8
clone_size: .
j_call: TRBJ1-1
cdr3_nt: TGTGCCAGCAGCTCCCAGACAGTTAACACTGAAGCTTTCTTT
cdr3_aa: CASSSQTVNTEAFF

d_call: TRBD2
v_call: TRBV4-3
clone_size: .
j_call: TRBJ2-1
cdr3_nt: TGCGCCAGCAGCCAAGAAATGGCGGCGACTAGCGGAAAGCAGTTCTTC
cdr3_aa: CASSQEMAATSGKQFF

d_call: TRBD1
v_call: TRBV5-1
clone_size: .
j_call: TRBJ1-6
cdr3_nt: TGCGCCAGCAGCCGTGCCGACAGGGCGGGTTCACCCCTCCACTTT
cdr3_aa: CASSRADRAGSPLHF

d_call: TRBD2
v_call: TRBV3-1/TRBV3-2
clone_size: .
j_call: TRBJ2-1
cdr3_nt: TGTGCCAGCAGCCAGGAGACTAGCGGGAAAGTTGAGCAGTTCTTC
cdr3_aa: CASSQETSGKVEQFF

d_call: TRBD2
v_call: TRBV5-1
clone_size: .
j_call: TRBJ2-7
cdr3_nt: TGCGCCAGCAGATCGGGACTAGCGGGAGGGAGGGGCGAGCAGTACTTC
cdr3_aa: CASRSGLAGGRGEQYF

d_call: TRBD1
v_call: TRBV10-1
clone_size: .
j_call: TRBJ2-1
cdr3_nt: TGCGCCAGCTCCCGTTCAGGGGGCAATGAGCAGTTCTTC
cdr3_aa: CASSRSGGNEQFF

d_call: .
v_call: TRBV7-8
clone_size: once
j_call: TRBJ1-5
cdr3_nt: TGTGCCAGCAGCCCCAACCGGAGGCCCAATCAGCCCCAGCATTTT
cdr3_aa: CASSPNRRPNQPQHF

d_call: TRBD2
v_call: TRBV7-7
clone_size: .
j_call: TRBJ2-1
cdr3_nt: TGTGCTAGCAGCTTAGGGCTAAGACTAGCGGGAGCTAATGAGCAGTTCTTC
cdr3_aa: CASSLGLRLAGANEQFF

d_call: TRBD2
v_call: TRBV7-2
clone_size: .
j_call: TRBJ2-7
cdr3_nt: TGTGCCAGCAGCTTGGCTTATCGTAGCGGGAGTGGCTACGAGCAGTACTTC
cdr3_aa: CASSLAYRSGSGYEQYF

d_call: .
v_call: TRBV18
clone_size: .
j_call: TRBJ2-7
cdr3_nt: TGTGCCAGCTCAGATACCCGGGGGAGCAACGAGCAGTACTTC
cdr3_aa: CASSDTRGSNEQYF

d_call: .
v_call: TRBV28
clone_size: .
j_call: TRBJ2-6
cdr3_nt: TGTGCCAGCTTCGGTTTCTCTGGGGCCAACGTCCTGACTTTC
cdr3_aa: CASFGFSGANVLTF